The 14 T cell receptor beta chains in this list originate from one sample, sequenced in a study of PD-1 blockade in classical Hodgkin lymphoma. The time point denotes: cycle 4 day 1 (C4D1), after more than 5 weeks of nivolumab. Patients all relapsed after autologous stem cell transplantation, and there was variation in brentuximab vedotin exposure. Method: immunoSEQ multiplex PCR; TCRdb's copy keeps in-frame clones and lacks some. Of approximately 45,000 clones in the sample, 60% to 70% are singletons; the top ten hold around 3%. This specimen was peripheral blood mononuclear cells (PBMCs), taken before the fourth cycle of nivolumab. The origin of the receptors is a human donor with classical Hodgkin lymphoma.

The chain carries TRBV6-5 and TRBJ2-1, with 9 bases that match TRBD1. The CDR3 runs to 13 residues. Losses at the gene ends were 5 bases for V and 10 bases for J; bases not matched to a gene: 6. CDR1 MNHEY and CDR2 SVGAGI come from the germline V gene. CDR3 amino acids: CASSARQGGEQFF. The CDR3 DNA reads as TGTGCCAGCAGTGCACGACAGGGGGGAGAGCAGTTCTTC.

The rearrangement uses TRBV7-2 and TRBJ2-1, with TRBD2 matching 11 bases. The CDR3 contains 17 residues. Germline CDR1 reads SGHTA; CDR2 reads FQGNSA. The V gene end was trimmed by 4 bases and the J gene end by 3 bases; junction bases not matched to a gene: 8. The CDR3 is CASSSDLAGGLYNEQFF. The CDR3 DNA reads TGTGCCAGCAGCTCCGATTTAGCGGGGGGGCTCTACAATGAGCAGTTCTTC. The full variable domain, rest sourced from reference TRBV7-2 and TRBJ2-1, is GAGVSQSPSNKVTEKGKDVELRCDPISGHTALYWYRQSLGQGLEFLIYFQGNSAPDKSGLPSDRFSAERTGGSVSTLTIQRTQQEDSAVYLCASSSDLAGGLYNEQFFGPGTRLTVL.

This clone is medium-sized by share. The V and J genes are TRBV30 and TRBJ1-1, with D uncertain. Trimming removed 5 bases from V and 0 bases from J, with 4 bases in between. The V gene's germline CDR1 is GTSNPN and CDR2 SVGIG (reference sequence). The CDR3 is 11 amino acids. CDR3 amino acids: CAWYMNTEAFF. The CDR3 region has the DNA TGTGCCTGGTATATGAACACTGAAGCTTTCTTT.

The chain combines TRBV27 with TRBJ2-3, with 10 positions matching TRBD2. Per the germline V gene, CDR1 is MNHEY and CDR2 is SMNVEV (reference sequence). The CDR3 extends over 19 amino acids. V shed 5 bases and J 5 bases; nucleotides not matched to a gene: 19. The CDR3 sequence: CASSHQGARVAGGKDTQYF. The CDR3 nucleotides read TGTGCCAGCAGTCACCAGGGGGCGCGGGTAGCGGGAGGTAAAGATACGCAGTATTTT.

This rearrangement joins TRBV5-4 to TRBJ2-7; 8 bases are shared with TRBD1. Germline V CDR1 and CDR2: SGHNT, YYREEE (reference sequence). This CDR3 has 17 residues. V shed 0 bases, J shed 4 bases, and the junction held 12 bases outside the gene matches. The CDR3 DNA reads TGTGCCAGCAGCTTGGCCAGGGCGCAGGGGGCTTCATACGAGCAGTACTTC. It codes for CASSLARAQGASYEQYF.

The rearrangement links TRBV5-8 to TRBJ1-5; maybe TRBD1 (5 bases). This CDR3 region has 15 residues. V was pared by 1 base and J by 5 bases, with 13 bases between. Per germline, CDR1 SGHTS and CDR2 YDEGEE. CDR3 in DNA: TGTGCCAGCAGCTTGTTATTGGGGGAGGATCAGCCCCAGCATTTT. Encoded protein: CASSLLLGEDQPQHF.

Only a few counts were recorded for this clone. The V gene is TRBV10-3, the J gene TRBJ2-1; 10 positions agree with TRBD2. This CDR3 has 14 amino acids. Germline V CDR1 and CDR2: ENHRY, SYGVKD. J was trimmed by 9 bases and V by 10 bases; bases with no gene match: 12. The CDR3 region is CATQGLAGEGEQFF. CDR3 sequence (DNA): TGTGCCACCCAAGGGCTAGCGGGAGAAGGTGAGCAGTTCTTC.

The V and J genes are TRBV5-4 and TRBJ2-1; 10 bases agree with TRBD2. Germline loops: CDR1 SGHNT, CDR2 YYREEE (reference sequence). The CDR3 loop spans 15 amino acids. J was trimmed by 7 bases and V by 4 bases; bases with no gene match: 8. CDR3 bases: TGTGCCAGCAGCCAAGCTAGCGGGAGTGGTAATGAGCAGTTCTTC. This gives the protein CASSQASGSGNEQFF.

The chain recombines TRBV28 with TRBJ2-7; D tentatively fits TRBD1 or TRBD2 (5 bases each). Germline V gene lookup returns CDR1 MDHEN and CDR2 SYDVKM. The V gene lost 10 bases and the J gene lost 3 bases, with 19 bases spanning the gap. CDR3 length equals 14 residues. The CDR3 spells CANSPSGRGYEQYF. The DNA of the CDR3 is TGTGCCAACTCCCCCTCGGGACGGGGCTACGAGCAGTACTTC.

As DNA, the CDR3 is TGTGCCAGCAGCGGGACAGGGGGCGGGAATCAGCCCCAGCATTTT. This encodes CASSGTGGGNQPQHF. This sequence joins TRBV5-6 and TRBJ1-5; 12 bases are shared with TRBD1. Germline V lookup: CDR1 SGHDT, CDR2 YYEEEE. Losses at the gene ends were 4 bases for V and 4 bases for J; bases not matched to a gene: 3. There are 15 residues in the CDR3. The full variable domain, completed using reference TRBV5-6 and TRBJ1-5, is DAGVTQSPTHLIKTRGQQVTLRCSPKSGHDTVSWYQQALGQGPQFIFQYYEEEERQRGNFPDRFSGHQFPNYSSELNVNALLLGDSALYLCASSGTGGGNQPQHFGDGTRLSIL.

This clone occurred a few times. V and J are TRBV6-1 and TRBJ2-5, with 8 bases lining up with TRBD1. Trimming removed 6 bases from V and 0 bases from J; junction bases left unmatched: 6. The CDR3 runs to 15 residues. CDR1 and CDR2 (germline): MNHNS, SASEGT. For the CDR3, the DNA is TGTGCCAGCAGGATGGGGACAGGCAACCAAGAGACCCAGTACTTC. It is translated as CASRMGTGNQETQYF.

The V and J genes are TRBV7-2 and TRBJ1-1; D not resolved. The CDR3 loop spans 13 amino acids. Germline V gene lookup returns CDR1 SGHTA and CDR2 FQGNSA. The V gene lost 4 bases and the J gene lost 0 bases, with 6 bases spanning the gap. The CDR3 loop is CASSSQMNTEAFF. The CDR3, as DNA: TGTGCCAGCAGCTCTCAGATGAACACTGAAGCTTTCTTT. The full variable domain, with the rest looked up from reference TRBV7-2 and TRBJ1-1, is GAGVSQSPSNKVTEKGKDVELRCDPISGHTALYWYRQSLGQGLEFLIYFQGNSAPDKSGLPSDRFSAERTGGSVSTLTIQRTQQEDSAVYLCASSSQMNTEAFFGQGTRLTVV.

This clone appeared once. The V and J genes are TRBV9 and TRBJ1-4; the D is unclear. Trimming took off 4 bases at V and 0 bases at J, with 10 bases between the two ends. The V gene's germline CDR1 is SGDLS and CDR2 YYNGEE. The CDR3 length is 15 residues. CDR3 in amino acids: CASSRDGATNEKLFF. In DNA, the CDR3 is TGTGCCAGCAGCCGAGACGGGGCAACTAATGAAAAACTGTTTTTT.

The chain carries TRBV27 and TRBJ2-2; 9 bases align to TRBD1. This CDR3 contains 13 residues. Germline lookup yields CDR1 MNHEY and CDR2 SMNVEV (reference sequence). The junction had 4 bases not matched to a gene; V was cut back by 8 bases and J by 6 bases. CDR3 coding DNA: TGTGCCAGCGCCAGACAGGGGGCCGGGGAGCTGTTTTTT. Translation: CASARQGAGELFF.